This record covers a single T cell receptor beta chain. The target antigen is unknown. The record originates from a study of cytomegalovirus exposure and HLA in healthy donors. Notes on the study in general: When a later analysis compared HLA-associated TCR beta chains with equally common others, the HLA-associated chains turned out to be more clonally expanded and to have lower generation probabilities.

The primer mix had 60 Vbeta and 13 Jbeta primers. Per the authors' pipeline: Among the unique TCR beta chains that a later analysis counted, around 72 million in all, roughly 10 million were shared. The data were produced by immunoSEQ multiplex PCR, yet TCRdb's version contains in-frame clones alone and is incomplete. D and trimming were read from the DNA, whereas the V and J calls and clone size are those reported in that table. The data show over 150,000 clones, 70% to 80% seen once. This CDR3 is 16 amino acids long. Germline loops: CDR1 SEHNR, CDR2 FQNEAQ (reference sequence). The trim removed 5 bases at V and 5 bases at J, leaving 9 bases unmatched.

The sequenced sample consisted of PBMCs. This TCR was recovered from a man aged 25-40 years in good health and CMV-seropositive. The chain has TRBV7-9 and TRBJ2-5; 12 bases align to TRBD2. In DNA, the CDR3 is TGTGCCAGCAGCCCCCCGACTAGCGGGAGAGCGGAGACCCAGTACTTC. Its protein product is CASSPPTSGRAETQYF. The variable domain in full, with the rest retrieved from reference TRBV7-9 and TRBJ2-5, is DTGVSQNPRHKITKRGQNVTFRCDPISEHNRLYWYRQTLGQGPEFLTYFQNEAQLEKSRLLSDRFSAERPKGSFSTLEIQRTEQGDSAMYLCASSPPTSGRAETQYFGPGTRLLVL.